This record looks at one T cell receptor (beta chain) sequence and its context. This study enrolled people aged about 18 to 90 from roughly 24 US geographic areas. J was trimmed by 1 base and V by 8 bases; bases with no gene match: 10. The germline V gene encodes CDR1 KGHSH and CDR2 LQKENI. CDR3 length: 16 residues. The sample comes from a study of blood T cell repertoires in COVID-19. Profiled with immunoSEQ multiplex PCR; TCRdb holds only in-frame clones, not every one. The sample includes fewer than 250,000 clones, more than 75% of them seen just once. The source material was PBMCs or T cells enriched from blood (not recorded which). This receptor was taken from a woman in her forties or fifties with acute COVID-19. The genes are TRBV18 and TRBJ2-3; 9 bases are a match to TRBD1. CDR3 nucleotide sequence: TGTGCCAGCGCTACCAGACGGACAGGGGGCACAGATACGCAGTATTTT. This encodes CASATRRTGGTDTQYF.